Here is one T cell receptor (beta chain) with its context. Its specificity is not known. Next came a second PCR, run for about 7 to 12 cycles, which used a sample-barcoded 5' primer along with a J-beta primer mix. Using its own MiXCR run on the 5' RACE reads, TCRdb lists one record per CDR3 protein. Found here are approximately 800,000 distinct CDR3 sequences, roughly 50% of them singletons; the top ten hold approximately 40%. Looked up from germline, CDR1 is MNHEY and CDR2 is SVGAGI. The V end lost 2 bases, the J end lost 3 bases, and 11 bases lay between the germline ends. The length of the CDR3 is 14 residues. These data are taken from a study of blood T cells in healthy people across ages. Study-level points and caveats: Donor CMV status was unknown, possibly confounding expanded clonotype changes. Higher diversity, along with more naive CD4+ cells, distinguished long-lived donors from aged donors. Among T cells, TCR beta diversity per million cells dropped roughly linearly as age rose.

The chain is built from TRBV6-5 and TRBJ2-7, with D possibly TRBD1 on 7 matching bases. The receptor was isolated from a man older than 75 in good health. Specimen: blood. CDR3 bases: TGTGCCAGCAGTTACCTCCAGGGGGGCTACGAGCAGTACTTC. Protein: CASSYLQGGYEQYF.